The 23 T cell receptor beta chains in this list originate from one sample, sequenced in a study of long-term antiretroviral therapy in people with HIV. The assay, immunoSEQ v3.0, was run at survey level. Sequencing was performed with immunoSEQ multiplex PCR; in TCRdb, only in-frame clones are kept and a portion is missing. Of around 15,000 clones listed, more than 75% are singletons. The material was unsorted PBMCs, obtained 6.9 years after starting antiretroviral therapy. These receptors were collected from a middle-aged man with HIV.

This rearrangement joins TRBV7-6 to TRBJ2-1; TRBD1 matches 11 bases. V was pared by 5 bases and J by 5 bases, with 5 bases of the junction left unmatched. The germline gives CDR1 SGHVS, CDR2 FNYEAQ. CDR3 length: 15 amino acids. The CDR3 bases are TGTGCCAGCAGCCGGGGACAGGGGGGGCACAATGAGCAGTTCTTC. It codes for CASSRGQGGHNEQFF.

V is TRBV12-5 and J is TRBJ2-5; 7 bases are a match to TRBD2. V lost 1 base and J lost 2; bases outside the gene matches: 7. CDR1 and CDR2 from the germline V gene are LGHNT and FRNRAP. The CDR3 has 16 amino acids. The CDR3 loop is CASGLGSGSGQETQYF. CDR3 sequence (DNA): TGTGCTAGTGGTTTGGGGTCCGGTAGCGGGCAAGAGACCCAGTACTTC.

The chain combines TRBV19 with TRBJ2-2; weak D call: TRBD2 (6 bases). CDR1 is LNHDA and CDR2 is SQIVND in the germline V gene (reference sequence). CDR3 size: 14 residues. Trimming took off 4 bases at V and 4 bases at J, with 10 bases between the two ends. This CDR3 reads CASSRRDSTGELFF. In DNA, the CDR3 is TGTGCCAGTAGTAGGAGGGATAGCACCGGGGAGCTGTTTTTT.

J is TRBJ2-7 and V is TRBV11-2; 8 bases align to TRBD2. V gave up 1 base and J gave up 3 bases; unmatched junction bases: 11. There are 17 residues in the CDR3. The germline V gene has CDR1 SGHAT and CDR2 FQNNGV. The CDR3 protein is CASSLGGGGLADYEQYF. In DNA form, the CDR3 reads TGTGCCAGCAGCTTAGGGGGCGGGGGGCTAGCGGACTACGAGCAGTACTTC.

The gene calls are TRBV27 and TRBJ2-1, with D possibly TRBD2 on 6 matching bases. The CDR3 covers 15 residues. V was pared by 5 bases and J by 4 bases, with 15 bases between. Germline-derived CDR1 and CDR2 are MNHEY and SMNVEV (reference sequence). In DNA form, the CDR3 reads TGTGCCAGCAGTCCCACCTGGGACTTATACAATGAGCAGTTCTTC. Protein product: CASSPTWDLYNEQFF.

In regard to this clone: One end of the junction is discordant with germline, which a read error may explain. The CDR3 sequence is CASSQELTSGAYEQYF. Written as DNA, the CDR3 is TGCGCCAGCAGCCAAGAGTTAACTAGCGGGGCCTACGAGCAGTACTTC. The chain couples TRBV5-4 to TRBJ2-7; 10 bases agree with TRBD2. CDR1 is SGHNT, CDR2 YYREEE, per germline (reference sequence). The CDR3 has 16 residues.

J is TRBJ2-1 and V is TRBV2; 13 bases map to TRBD2. This CDR3 has 15 amino acids. Germline V CDR1 and CDR2: SNHLY, FYNNEI. The V segment lost 5 bases and the J segment 8 bases; nucleotides outside the gene matches: 6. Here the CDR3 reads CASSRRTSGSDEQFF. In DNA, the CDR3 is TGTGCCAGCAGTCGGCGGACTAGCGGGAGTGATGAGCAGTTCTTC.

The DNA for the CDR3 is TGTGCCAGCAGTGGGATACTAGCGGGCTACAATGAGCAGTTCTTC. This encodes CASSGILAGYNEQFF. The chain links TRBV27 to TRBJ2-1; the match to TRBD2 covers 9 bases. The J segment lost 3 bases and the V segment lost 5 bases, leaving 5 bases of the junction unmatched. The CDR3 runs to 15 residues. Germline CDR1 is MNHEY and CDR2 is SMNVEV (reference sequence).

Notes on this clone: The sample contains more than one DNA sequence encoding this CDR3. The chain links TRBV9 to TRBJ2-3; 8 bases map to TRBD1. This CDR3 has 14 residues. Per germline, CDR1 SGDLS and CDR2 YYNGEE. The V and J ends lost 2 bases and 5 bases, in that order; junction bases with no gene match: 4. The CDR3 here is CASSVTGAGDTQYF. DNA of the CDR3: TGTGCCAGCAGCGTGACAGGGGCTGGAGATACGCAGTATTTT.

The chain is built from TRBV20-1 and TRBJ1-2; no firm D call. There are 11 residues in the CDR3. V lost 3 bases and J 2 bases, leaving 4 bases between the germline ends. Germline CDR1 and CDR2: DFQATT and SNEGSKA (reference sequence). Written as DNA, the CDR3 is TGCAGTGCTAGTCACAACTATGGCTACACCTTC. It is translated as CSASHNYGYTF.

This clone has a handful of counts. The CDR3 loop is CASSMAPGSGELFF. CDR3 nucleotide sequence: TGTGCCAGTAGTATGGCCCCAGGGTCCGGGGAGCTGTTTTTT. The chain employs TRBV19 and TRBJ2-2; D is perhaps TRBD1 (5 bases). This CDR3 spans 14 amino acids. CDR1 LNHDA and CDR2 SQIVND come from the germline V gene (reference sequence). V lost 3 bases and J lost 6, with 11 bases in between. Based on the CDR3 plus reference TRBV19 and TRBJ2-2, the full variable domain is DGGITQSPKYLFRKEGQNVTLSCEQNLNHDAMYWYRQDPGQGLRLIYYSQIVNDFQKGDIAEGYSVSREKKESFPLTVTSAQKNPTAFYLCASSMAPGSGELFFGEGSRLTVL.

The chain recombines TRBV5-6 with TRBJ2-5, with D unclear. Trimming removed 2 bases from V and 3 bases from J, with 17 bases in between. Germline lookup yields CDR1 SGHDT and CDR2 YYEEEE. The CDR3 is 16 amino acids. The chain's CDR3 is CASSLNSRRREETQYF. In DNA form, the CDR3 reads TGTGCCAGCAGCTTAAACTCCCGGAGACGGGAAGAGACCCAGTACTTC.

V usage is TRBV28 and J usage is TRBJ2-5; 8 bases agree with TRBD1. Germline lookup yields CDR1 MDHEN and CDR2 SYDVKM. V trimming: 4 bases; J trimming: 2 bases; junction bases outside the gene matches: 6. This CDR3 has 15 residues. In DNA, the CDR3 is TGTGCCAGCAGTTCCCTACAGGGGGGACAAGAGACCCAGTACTTC. This sequence encodes CASSSLQGGQETQYF.

The CDR3 is CASSYSRGYEQYF. CDR3 DNA: TGTGCCAGCAGCTACTCCCGGGGTTACGAGCAGTACTTC. The gene calls are TRBV5-4 and TRBJ2-7; D perhaps matches TRBD2 (5 bases). The V end lost 3 bases, the J end lost 4 bases, and 11 bases lay between the germline ends. Germline lookup yields CDR1 SGHNT and CDR2 YYREEE (reference sequence). The CDR3 spans 13 residues.

V and J are TRBV9 and TRBJ1-1, with no clear D. The CDR3 has 13 amino acids. Germline V gene data show CDR1 as SGDLS and CDR2 as YYNGEE. With 4 bases removed from V and 6 bases from J, the gap between germline ends came to 13 bases. As DNA, the CDR3 is TGTGCCAGCAGCCCGAATCTAGATCCTGAAGCTTTCTTT. Its translation: CASSPNLDPEAFF. Based on the CDR3 plus reference TRBV9 and TRBJ1-1, the full variable domain is DSGVTQTPKHLITATGQRVTLRCSPRSGDLSVYWYQQSLDQGLQFLIQYYNGEERAKGNILERFSAQQFPDLHSELNLSSLELGDSALYFCASSPNLDPEAFFGQGTRLTVV.

J is TRBJ1-5 and V is TRBV6-1, with no clear D. Trimming shortened V by 4 bases and J by 3 bases, and 10 bases separated the two germline ends. Germline V CDR1 and CDR2: MNHNS, SASEGT. The CDR3 runs to 14 residues. Written as DNA, the CDR3 is TGTGCCAGCAGTGCGGGAAAATTCAATCAGCCCCAGCATTTT. Its translation is CASSAGKFNQPQHF.

The J gene is TRBJ1-1, the V gene TRBV9; D remains unclear. Trimming pared 0 bases from V and 0 bases from J, leaving 6 bases between. Germline values: CDR1 SGDLS, CDR2 YYNGEE. The length of the CDR3 is 14 residues. The DNA for the CDR3 is TGTGCCAGCAGCGTAGGCAGCATGAACACTGAAGCTTTCTTT. It encodes CASSVGSMNTEAFF.

The J gene is TRBJ1-3, the V gene TRBV9, with a tentative D call TRBD1 (5 bases). The germline CDR1 and CDR2 sequences are SGDLS and YYNGEE. The CDR3 is made up of 14 amino acids. The V gene lost 0 bases and the J gene lost 2 bases, with 6 bases spanning the gap. This CDR3 reads CASSVGDPGNTIYF. In nucleotides, the CDR3 is TGTGCCAGCAGCGTAGGGGACCCTGGAAACACCATATATTTT.

The chain employs TRBV27 and TRBJ2-7; D is uncertain. This CDR3 region has 13 residues. Germline loops: CDR1 MNHEY, CDR2 SMNVEV (reference sequence). V dropped 4 bases and J dropped 1 base, with 8 bases sitting between them. This CDR3 reads CASSYGPSYEQYF. CDR3 nucleotide sequence: TGTGCCAGCAGTTACGGGCCGTCCTACGAGCAGTACTTC.

This sequence joins TRBV6-5 and TRBJ2-7; 7 bases are shared with TRBD1. The CDR3 extends over 13 amino acids. In germline, CDR1 is MNHEY, CDR2 SVGAGI. Unmatched junction bases numbered 4, after V lost 3 bases and J lost 5 bases. Here the CDR3 DNA reads TGTGCCAGCAGTTATACAGGGGAACACGAGCAGTACTTC. It translates to CASSYTGEHEQYF.

Only one count was recorded for this clone. This rearrangement joins TRBV4-1 to TRBJ2-7, with TRBD2 matching over 7 bases. CDR3 length: 13 residues. V lost 4 bases and J lost 5; bases outside the gene matches: 5. Germline CDR1 reads MGHRA; CDR2 reads YSYEKL. The CDR3 nucleotides are TGCGCCAGCAGCCCTAGCGGAGGTCACGAGCAGTACTTC. Translated: CASSPSGGHEQYF.

The chain combines TRBV6-5 with TRBJ2-7; TRBD2 agrees at 7 bases. Germline CDR1 and CDR2: MNHEY and SVGAGI. Trimming at V came to 1 base and at J to 2 bases, leaving 2 bases not matched to a gene. This CDR3 contains 14 residues. The CDR3 nucleotides read TGTGCCAGCAGTTACTTGAGCGGGGCCTACGAGCAGTACTTC. Amino acids: CASSYLSGAYEQYF.

The gene calls are TRBV15 and TRBJ2-3; 7 nucleotides align to TRBD2. CDR1 and CDR2 (germline): LNHNV, YYDKDF (reference sequence). The V gene end was trimmed by 5 bases and the J gene end by 11 bases; junction bases not matched to a gene: 7. This CDR3 contains 12 residues. Written as DNA, the CDR3 is TGTGCCACCAGCCCGGGAGGAAAAGGGCAGTATTTT. This encodes CATSPGGKGQYF.